This entry is about one T cell receptor beta chain. CDR3 length: 14 residues. Germline V gene lookup returns CDR1 SQVTM and CDR2 ANQGSEA. Deletions cut 4 bases from V and 2 bases from J, with 12 bases between. This record comes from a study of cytomegalovirus exposure and HLA in healthy donors. 13 Jbeta primers and 60 Vbeta primers were used for the PCR. Data came from immunoSEQ multiplex PCR; TCRdb stores just in-frame clones and leaves some out. The profile covers about 150,000 clones, with over 70% appearing a single time and around 6.2% taken by the ten largest. This sequence originates from a man between 25 and 39 years old in good health and CMV-seropositive. V usage is TRBV29-1 and J usage is TRBJ1-5; D ambiguous. Input material: PBMCs. The CDR3 region has the DNA TGCAGCGTTGCGGTCGGGTTGGGCAATCAGCCCCAGCATTTT. Its translation is CSVAVGLGNQPQHF.